These 24 T cell receptor beta chains originate from one sample sequenced in a study of vaccination and CD4 T cells after COVID-19. These receptors' targets are unknown. Described treatment: roughly nine-day PBMC culture with coronavirus spike peptide pools or control peptides (ViraFEST assay). Before the COVID-19 pandemic (2011-2018), CD4+ T cells were obtained from the unexposed donor. Sequencing of the DNA from cultured CD4+ T cells was carried out with the Oncomine TCR Beta short-read assay. Each CDR3 protein is one row after TCRdb ran MiXCR on the PCR reads. The data contain several thousand distinct CDR3 sequences, under 30% of them singletons. The source material was CD4+ T cells from blood, cultured in vitro. Receptor source: a human donor in good health.

The chain combines TRBV10-3 with TRBJ2-1, with D possibly being TRBD1 (6 bases). The germline gives CDR1 ENHRY, CDR2 SYGVKD. Trimming removed 2 bases from V and 5 bases from J, with 16 bases in between. The CDR3 is 16 residues long. The CDR3 sequence is CAISELGTTGDNEQFF. CDR3 in DNA: TGTGCCATCAGTGAGCTGGGTACGACAGGTGACAATGAGCAGTTCTTC.

J is TRBJ1-1 and V is TRBV20-1, with D tentatively TRBD1 (6 bases). The germline CDR1 and CDR2 sequences are DFQATT and SNEGSKA (reference sequence). The CDR3 is made up of 15 amino acids. Trimming shortened V by 0 bases and J by 6 bases, and 17 bases separated the two germline ends. The CDR3 reads CSARDPGGADAEAFF. CDR3 sequence (DNA): TGCAGTGCTAGAGATCCGGGGGGCGCAGACGCTGAAGCTTTCTTT.

The V call is TRBV27, the J call TRBJ2-2; 7 bases agree with TRBD1. J lost 6 bases, V lost 3 bases, and 4 bases had no gene match. CDR1 is MNHEY, CDR2 SMNVEV, per germline (reference sequence). This CDR3 spans 14 amino acids. For the CDR3, the DNA is TGTGCCAGCAGTTTTTACACAGGGGCCGGGGAGCTGTTTTTT. Its protein is CASSFYTGAGELFF.

Judged by abundance, this clonotype is medium-sized. This chain joins TRBV20-1 and TRBJ1-1; 11 nucleotides align to TRBD1. The CDR3 is 13 amino acids. J lost 5 bases, V lost 5 bases, and 4 bases had no gene match. The germline CDR1 and CDR2 sequences are DFQATT and SNEGSKA (reference sequence). This CDR3 reads CSAPGTGGTEAFF. CDR3 DNA: TGCAGTGCTCCCGGGACAGGGGGTACTGAAGCTTTCTTT.

The V gene is TRBV5-1, the J gene TRBJ1-5; no firm D call. The CDR3 extends over 16 amino acids. Germline V CDR1 and CDR2: SGHRS, YFSETQ. Trimming removed 0 bases from V and 0 bases from J, with 10 bases in between. CDR3 DNA: TGCGCCAGCAGCTTGGAGGCGGGATATAGCAATCAGCCCCAGCATTTT. It yields the protein CASSLEAGYSNQPQHF.

The gene calls are TRBV6-5 and TRBJ1-2, with a tentative D call TRBD1 (6 bases). The CDR3 spans 16 residues. V lost 2 bases to trimming and J lost 0 bases, with 13 bases between them. CDR1 is MNHEY and CDR2 is SVGAGI in the germline V gene. The CDR3 DNA reads TGTGCCAGCAGTTACGACAGGACTATTTCTAACTATGGCTACACCTTC. It encodes CASSYDRTISNYGYTF.

The V and J genes are TRBV7-2 and TRBJ2-5, with D perhaps matching TRBD1 (5 bases). Looked up from germline, CDR1 is SGHTA and CDR2 is FQGNSA. V was trimmed by 4 bases and J by 4 bases, leaving 10 bases between them. This CDR3 is 13 amino acids long. The CDR3 bases are TGTGCCAGCAGCTACGGGCAGGGAGAGACCCAGTACTTC. It specifies CASSYGQGETQYF.

There are a few counts of this clonotype. This rearrangement joins TRBV25-1 to TRBJ2-5, with D tentatively TRBD2 (5 bases). The CDR3 runs to 13 residues. Trimming removed 6 bases from V and 2 bases from J, with 10 bases in between. Germline CDR1 is MGHDK and CDR2 is SYGVNS. The CDR3 spells CASSDGVQETQYF. Written as DNA, the CDR3 is TGTGCCAGCAGCGACGGGGTTCAAGAGACCCAGTACTTC.

V usage is TRBV20-1 and J usage is TRBJ2-5, with TRBD2 matching 7 bases. The CDR3 length is 13 residues. V was clipped by 5 bases and J by 5 bases; unmatched bases: 8. In germline, CDR1 is DFQATT, CDR2 SNEGSKA (reference sequence). The CDR3 loop is CSAVGGGGETQYF. The CDR3 coding sequence is TGCAGTGCTGTGGGGGGGGGGGGGGAGACCCAGTACTTC.

This chain's CDR3 is CASSTTASYEQYF. Written as DNA, the CDR3 is TGTGCCAGCAGCACGACCGCCTCCTACGAGCAGTACTTC. The rearrangement links TRBV7-6 to TRBJ2-7; D is unclear. The CDR3 runs 13 residues. The germline V and J ends were trimmed by 5 bases and 0 bases, with 8 bases remaining between them. Germline assignment: CDR1 SGHVS and CDR2 FNYEAQ.

The chain links TRBV6-5 to TRBJ1-5, with D possibly TRBD1 on 5 matching bases. The CDR3 totals 15 residues. V shed 0 bases and J shed 7 bases, with 13 bases lying between them. CDR1 is MNHEY, CDR2 SVGAGI, per germline. CDR3 residues: CASSYSIGAGQPQHF. CDR3 DNA sequence: TGTGCCAGCAGTTACTCGATTGGGGCAGGGCAGCCCCAGCATTTT.

The chain recombines TRBV18 with TRBJ1-2, with 8 positions matching TRBD1. This CDR3 spans 17 amino acids. V lost 0 bases to trimming and J lost 6 bases; unmatched junction nucleotides: 12. Germline CDR1 is KGHSH and CDR2 is LQKENI. The DNA for the CDR3 is TGTGCCAGCTCACCACCGACAGGGGCGGTTTCCGTCCATGGCTACACCTTC. It yields the protein CASSPPTGAVSVHGYTF.

This clonotype was found a few times. The genes are TRBV20-1 and TRBJ2-5; 12 bases are a match to TRBD2. CDR3 length: 13 amino acids. The trim removed 5 bases at V and 5 bases at J, leaving 3 bases unmatched. Germline V gene sequence: CDR1 DFQATT, CDR2 SNEGSKA (reference sequence). The DNA of the CDR3 is TGCAGTGCTCTAGCGGGGGGGCTGGAGACCCAGTACTTC. As protein: CSALAGGLETQYF.

The genes are TRBV20-1 and TRBJ2-2; D possibly corresponds to TRBD2 (6 bases). Trimming removed 4 bases at V and 7 bases at J, with 19 bases between. The CDR3 covers 15 residues. Germline V lookup: CDR1 DFQATT, CDR2 SNEGSKA (reference sequence). CDR3 in DNA: TGCAGTGCTACCGTCCCTGGCGGGGTAGACGGGGAGCTGTTTTTT. As protein: CSATVPGGVDGELFF.

The chain employs TRBV20-1 and TRBJ1-5; the match to TRBD1 covers 7 bases. CDR3 length equals 15 residues. With V trimmed by 6 bases and J by 0 bases, 8 bases remained unmatched. Germline V lookup: CDR1 DFQATT, CDR2 SNEGSKA (reference sequence). The DNA for the CDR3 is TGCAGTGCCAGGGACAGCCCTTATAGCAATCAGCCCCAGCATTTT. As protein: CSARDSPYSNQPQHF.

The genes are TRBV5-6 and TRBJ2-5; tentative D call: TRBD2 (5 bases). V was shortened by 1 base and J by 5 bases, with 12 bases between the two germline ends. The CDR3 has 14 residues. The V gene's germline CDR1 is SGHDT and CDR2 YYEEEE. For the CDR3, the DNA is TGTGCCAGCAGCTTGCGGGAAGGAGCTGAGACCCAGTACTTC. This codes for CASSLREGAETQYF. The full variable domain, in which reference TRBV5-6 and TRBJ2-5 provide the parts outside the CDR3, is DAGVTQSPTHLIKTRGQQVTLRCSPKSGHDTVSWYQQALGQGPQFIFQYYEEEERQRGNFPDRFSGHQFPNYSSELNVNALLLGDSALYLCASSLREGAETQYFGPGTRLLVL.

The V gene is TRBV5-1, the J gene TRBJ1-1; TRBD1 might be the D (5 bases). Germline V gene lookup returns CDR1 SGHRS and CDR2 YFSETQ. V was trimmed by 0 bases and J by 1 base, leaving 10 bases between them. The CDR3 sequence is 15 residues long. Written as DNA, the CDR3 is TGCGCCAGCAGCTTGGTTAAAGGGGAGAACACTGAAGCTTTCTTT. Translating gives CASSLVKGENTEAFF.

This clonotype occurred a few times. The chain couples TRBV11-2 to TRBJ1-2; 9 bases fit TRBD1. J lost 5 bases, V lost 4 bases, and 5 bases had no gene match. Germline CDR1 is SGHAT and CDR2 is FQNNGV. This CDR3 contains 14 residues. CDR3 in DNA: TGTGCCAGCAGCTCCTCCGACAGGGGGTATGGCTACACCTTC. Its protein is CASSSSDRGYGYTF. Variable domain in full (rest from reference TRBV11-2 and TRBJ1-2): EAGVAQSPRYKIIEKRQSVAFWCNPISGHATLYWYQQILGQGPKLLIQFQNNGVVDDSQLPKDRFSAERLKGVDSTLKIQPAKLEDSAVYLCASSSSDRGYGYTFGSGTRLTVV.

This clonotype showed up just a few times. The CDR3 reads CSARETSGGALGGELFF. As DNA, the CDR3 is TGCAGTGCTAGAGAGACTAGCGGGGGGGCCTTGGGCGGGGAGCTGTTTTTT. The chain has TRBV20-1 and TRBJ2-2, with 14 bases aligning to TRBD2. V shed 0 bases, J shed 7 bases, and the junction held 7 bases outside the gene matches. The CDR3 covers 17 residues. Germline CDR1 DFQATT, CDR2 SNEGSKA (reference sequence).

This chain connects TRBV6-4 to TRBJ2-3; TRBD2 is a possible D gene (5 bases). Germline V lookup: CDR1 MRHNA, CDR2 SNTAGT. CDR3 length: 15 amino acids. V gave up 3 bases and J gave up 3 bases, with 13 bases separating them. The CDR3 region has the DNA TGTGCCAGCAGTGAATTACAGTCGGGGACAGATACGCAGTATTTT. Amino acid sequence: CASSELQSGTDTQYF.

This chain joins TRBV30 and TRBJ1-5; D is ambiguous. The germline gives CDR1 GTSNPN, CDR2 SVGIG (reference sequence). The CDR3 covers 12 residues. Trimming removed 0 bases from V and 13 bases from J, with 13 bases in between. In nucleotides, the CDR3 is TGTGCCTGGAGTGTAGGGAGAACAGATCAGCATTTT. Protein product: CAWSVGRTDQHF.

The chain carries TRBV28 and TRBJ2-2, with D possibly TRBD1 on 5 matching bases. Germline assignment: CDR1 MDHEN and CDR2 SYDVKM. The germline V and J ends were trimmed by 7 bases and 2 bases, with 14 bases remaining between them. The CDR3 spans 15 residues. The CDR3 loop is CASKFLDINTGELFF. The CDR3 DNA follows: TGTGCCAGCAAATTTTTGGACATTAACACCGGGGAGCTGTTTTTT.

This clonotype was observed a few times. The genes are TRBV7-3 and TRBJ1-1; D ambiguous. The CDR3 extends over 13 amino acids. Per germline, CDR1 SGHTA and CDR2 FQGTGA. The V and J ends lost 5 bases and 4 bases respectively, with 11 bases between them. CDR3 region: CASSQVSGTEAFF. The CDR3 nucleotides read TGTGCCAGCAGCCAGGTTAGTGGCACTGAAGCTTTCTTT.

The V and J genes are TRBV19 and TRBJ1-1; TRBD1 matches at 7 bases. The CDR3 has 13 residues. V lost 7 bases to trimming and J lost 3 bases; unmatched junction nucleotides: 5. CDR1 is LNHDA, CDR2 SQIVND, per germline (reference sequence). CDR3 DNA sequence: TGTGCCAGTACCGTGGACAGGTACACTGAAGCTTTCTTT. Protein sequence: CASTVDRYTEAFF.